The 11 T cell receptor beta chains below all came from one sample that was sequenced in a study of blood T cells in healthy people across ages. Combining a sample-barcoded 5' primer with a J-beta primer mix, a second PCR ran for roughly 6 to 11 cycles. Each CDR3 protein is one row after TCRdb ran MiXCR on the 5' RACE reads. Of about 1 million distinct CDR3 sequences listed, under 55% were seen once; the top ten hold approximately 19%. What was sequenced was blood. These receptors originate from a woman between 55 and 75 years old in good health.

The rearrangement uses TRBV12-3 or TRBV12-4 and TRBJ2-4, with D maybe TRBD2 (6 bases). The J call may not be correct, given that the DNA end is closer to TRBJ2-5. This CDR3 region has 13 residues. CDR3 DNA sequence: TGTGCCAGCACTGGGGGAGGAGTAAAGACCCAGTACTTC. The encoded protein is CASTGGGVKTQYF.

The V and J genes are TRBV5-1 and TRBJ2-5, with a possible D match to TRBD2 (6 bases). Germline values: CDR1 SGHRS, CDR2 YFSETQ. V lost 0 bases to trimming and J lost 11 bases, with 17 bases between them. This CDR3 spans 14 amino acids. The CDR3 region is CASSLATGEFEQYF. In DNA, the CDR3 is TGCGCCAGCAGCTTGGCCACGGGAGAGTTTGAGCAGTACTTC.

The chain employs TRBV11-2 and TRBJ2-7; D remains ambiguous. The V end lost 3 bases, the J end lost 2 bases, and 17 bases lay between the germline ends. The CDR3 has 16 amino acids. Germline values: CDR1 SGHAT, CDR2 FQNNGV. CDR3 sequence: CASSFYGGATPYEQYF. CDR3 in DNA: TGTGCCAGCAGCTTCTACGGCGGAGCCACCCCCTACGAGCAGTACTTC. The full variable domain, its missing parts supplied by reference TRBV11-2 and TRBJ2-7, is EAGVAQSPRYKIIEKRQSVAFWCNPISGHATLYWYQQILGQGPKLLIQFQNNGVVDDSQLPKDRFSAERLKGVDSTLKIQPAKLEDSAVYLCASSFYGGATPYEQYFGPGTRLTVT.

This clonotype was picked up a small number of times. The CDR3 loop is CSASWGAGSYNEQFF. The CDR3, as DNA: TGCAGTGCTAGCTGGGGGGCCGGCTCCTACAATGAGCAGTTCTTC. This rearrangement joins TRBV20-1 to TRBJ2-1; either TRBD1 or TRBD2 may fit D (6 bases each). Germline assignment: CDR1 DFQATT and CDR2 SNEGSKA (reference sequence). Between the trimmed V and J ends, which lost 3 bases and 0 bases, there was a span of 12 bases. This CDR3 comprises 15 residues.

V and J are TRBV11-1 and TRBJ2-2; D remains ambiguous. This CDR3 comprises 15 residues. Germline V gives CDR1 SGHAT, CDR2 FQDESV (reference sequence). V lost 1 base to trimming and J lost 6 bases, with 12 bases between them. CDR3 nucleotides: TGTGCCAGCAGCTTAGTGGGCCCAAGGGCCGGGGAGCTGTTTTTT. Its translation is CASSLVGPRAGELFF.

The genes are TRBV20-1 and TRBJ2-7; D might be TRBD2 (7 bases). The V end lost 5 bases, the J end lost 3 bases, and 14 bases lay between the germline ends. Germline-derived CDR1 and CDR2 are DFQATT and SNEGSKA (reference sequence). CDR3 length: 13 amino acids. CDR3 in DNA: TGCAGTGCTGGGGGAGGGGGTTACTACGAGCAGTACTTC. Translation gives CSAGGGGYYEQYF.

A note on this clonotype: A much larger clone differs from this one at a single base, so this may be a read error. The chain links TRBV10-2 to TRBJ2-7, with no clear D. This CDR3 is 13 amino acids long. V was clipped by 6 bases and J by 8 bases, with 17 bases between them. Germline V CDR1 and CDR2: WSHSY, SAAADI. The CDR3 region is CASREGNSAQQYF. The CDR3 DNA reads TGCGCCAGCAGGGAAGGAAACTCGGCCCAGCAGTACTTC.

In regard to this clonotype: A much larger clone lies a single base off, so this may be a read error. The chain is built from TRBV29-1 and TRBJ2-2, with D perhaps matching TRBD2 (5 bases). This CDR3 is built from 13 residues. CDR1 is SQVTM, CDR2 ANQGSEA, per germline. V was trimmed by 5 bases and J by 4 bases, leaving 11 bases between them. DNA of the CDR3: TGCAGCGTTTACAGCGGTGGCACCGGGGAGCTGTTTTTT. Translating it yields CSVYSGGTGELFF.

The CDR3 reads CASSPTVGRGGSPLHF. The CDR3, as DNA: TGTGCCAGCAGTCCCACGGTGGGCAGGGGCGGGTCACCCCTCCACTTT. J is TRBJ1-6 and V is TRBV6-5; maybe TRBD1 (6 bases). The CDR3 sequence is 16 residues long. CDR1 is MNHEY and CDR2 is SVGAGI in the germline V gene. V shed 5 bases and J shed 10 bases, with 21 bases lying between them.

This clonotype was counted between two and nine times. V and J are TRBV27 and TRBJ2-7; D not certain. Trimming took off 2 bases at V and 0 bases at J, with 8 bases between the two ends. This CDR3 has 14 amino acids. Germline V gene sequence: CDR1 MNHEY, CDR2 SMNVEV (reference sequence). Here the CDR3 DNA reads TGTGCCAGCAGTTTAACAGCCCTCTCCTACGAGCAGTACTTC. It codes for CASSLTALSYEQYF.

The chain links TRBV2 to TRBJ2-5; 7 positions match TRBD1. The CDR3 covers 14 residues. Trimming at V came to 5 bases and at J to 2 bases, leaving 5 bases not matched to a gene. CDR1 and CDR2 from the germline V gene are SNHLY and FYNNEI. This CDR3 reads CASSRKGQQETQYF. The CDR3 region has the DNA TGTGCCAGCAGTCGCAAGGGACAGCAAGAGACCCAGTACTTC. The whole variable domain, remainder taken from reference TRBV2 and TRBJ2-5, is EPEVTQTPSHQVTQMGQEVILRCVPISNHLYFYWYRQILGQKVEFLVSFYNNEISEKSEIFDDQFSVERPDGSNFTLKIRSTKLEDSAMYFCASSRKGQQETQYFGPGTRLLVL.